This is a list of T cell receptor beta chains from one sample in a study of shared clonotypes between healthy human individuals. Profiled with immunoSEQ multiplex PCR; TCRdb holds only in-frame clones, not every one. This table has more than 90,000 clones, roughly two thirds appearing once. Sequenced material: memory CD8+ T cells sorted from blood. The receptors shown here come from a man aged 30-40 years in good health. The conserved cysteine and the conserved F or W are not part of the CDR3 here. Fields, in order: CDR3 protein, J gene, V gene.

ASSPSDGMNTGELF,TRBJ2-2,TRBV7-9
ASSPRSRGQPQH,TRBJ1-5,TRBV28
ASSFGGSVEQY,TRBJ2-7,TRBV5-4
ASQAYPFSGANVLT,TRBJ2-6,TRBV7-3
ASSSADSYDEQY,TRBJ2-7,TRBV7-2
ASSVGGSNQPQH,TRBJ1-5,TRBV9
ASSLTTTNEKLF,TRBJ1-4,TRBV5-8
ASSDSAGGYNEQF,TRBJ2-1,TRBV6-4
SASRMDEQF,TRBJ2-1,TRBV20-1
ASSPGQRTYGYT,TRBJ1-2,TRBV6-5
ASSRTSRHTDTQY,TRBJ2-3,TRBV7-6